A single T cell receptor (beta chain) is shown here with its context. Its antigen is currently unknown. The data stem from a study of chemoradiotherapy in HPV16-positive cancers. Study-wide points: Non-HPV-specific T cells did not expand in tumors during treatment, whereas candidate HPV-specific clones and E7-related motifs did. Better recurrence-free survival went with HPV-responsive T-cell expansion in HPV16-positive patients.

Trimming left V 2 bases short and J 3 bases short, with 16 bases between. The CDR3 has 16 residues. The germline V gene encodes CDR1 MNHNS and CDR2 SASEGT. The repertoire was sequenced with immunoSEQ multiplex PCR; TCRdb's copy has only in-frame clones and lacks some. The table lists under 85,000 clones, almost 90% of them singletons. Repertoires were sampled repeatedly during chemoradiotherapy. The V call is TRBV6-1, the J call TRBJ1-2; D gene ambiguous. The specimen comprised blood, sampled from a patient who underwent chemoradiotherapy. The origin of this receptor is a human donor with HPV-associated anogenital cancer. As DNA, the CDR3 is TGTGCCAGCAGTGAATTTAGTGGGGTCGGCGACTATGGCTACACCTTC. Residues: CASSEFSGVGDYGYTF.